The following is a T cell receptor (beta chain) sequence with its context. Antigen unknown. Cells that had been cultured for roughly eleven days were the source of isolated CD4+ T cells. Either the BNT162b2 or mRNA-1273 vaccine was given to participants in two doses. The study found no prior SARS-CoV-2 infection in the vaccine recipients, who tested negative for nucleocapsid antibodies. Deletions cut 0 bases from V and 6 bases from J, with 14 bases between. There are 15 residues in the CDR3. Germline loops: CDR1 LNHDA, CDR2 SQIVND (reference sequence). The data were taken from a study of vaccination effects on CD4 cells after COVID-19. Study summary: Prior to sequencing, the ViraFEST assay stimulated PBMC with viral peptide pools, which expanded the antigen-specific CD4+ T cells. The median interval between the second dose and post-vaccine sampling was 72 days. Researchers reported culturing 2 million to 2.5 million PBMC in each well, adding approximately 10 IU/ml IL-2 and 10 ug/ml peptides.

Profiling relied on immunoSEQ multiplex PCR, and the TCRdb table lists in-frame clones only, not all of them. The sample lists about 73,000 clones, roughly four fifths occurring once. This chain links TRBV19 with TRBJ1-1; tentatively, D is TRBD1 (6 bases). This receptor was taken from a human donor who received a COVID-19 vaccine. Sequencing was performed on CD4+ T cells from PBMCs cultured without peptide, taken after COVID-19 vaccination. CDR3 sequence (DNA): TGTGCCAGTAGTATAGAAGCGGGGGCGAGAGCTGAAGCTTTCTTT. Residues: CASSIEAGARAEAFF.